This T cell receptor beta chain comes out of a study of regulatory T cells in long-lasting Graves disease (dated by TCRdb to 2020 to 2022). Broadly, across the study: Patients with newly diagnosed Graves' disease had been on antithyroid drugs for under 3 months. A total of around 35 samples underwent TCR sequencing, from about 13 patients with persistent Graves' disease and about 20 patients with newly diagnosed Graves' disease. The study took place in China and was registered as a clinical trial. Peripheral blood TCR sequencing and RNA sequencing compared persistent Graves' disease patients with newly diagnosed Graves' disease patients. Broad study findings and their caveats: Persistent disease showed preferential use of TRBV28, TRBJ1-2 and TRBJ2-5, whereas newly diagnosed disease favored TRBV20-1 and TRBJ2-1. Only the TCR beta chain was sequenced and analyzed. Peripheral blood alone was examined, since thyroid tissue, which constituted the primary lesion, could not be accessed. The authors noted that the small sample size was a limitation that may lower accuracy. Lower TCR Shannon entropy and fewer highly expanded clones were observed in persistent Graves' disease patients than in newly diagnosed patients, which suggested clonal expansion. More public clonotypes were shared among persistent patients (fewer than 3,000) than among newly diagnosed patients (approximately 1,000).

This specimen's time point label, interpreted: newly diagnosed GD, antithyroid drugs for less than 3 months. For both TCR sequencing and RNA sequencing, RNA was extracted from PBMCs in TRIzol. The diagnosis of Graves' disease followed American Thyroid Association guidelines. Patients for the study were recruited at an endocrinology department in Xi'an, China. Each patient gave around 9 milliliters of peripheral blood, collected in an EDTA anticoagulant tube. Ficoll Paque Plus density gradient separation was used to isolate PBMCs, and no further T cell sorting was performed. An Agilent 2100 Bioanalyzer and agarose gel were used to check RNA quality, and a NanoDrop 2000 was used to measure RNA concentration. Library preparation used multiplex PCR. The listed sequencing device is Illumina HiSeq 4000. TCR beta libraries were built with iRepertoire HTBI primers and Arm-PCR amplification of CDR3 regions. PCR products were gel purified before sequencing. Concerning the study's data processing: Gene usage analysis of CDR3 amino acid clonotypes used the approximately 56 TRBV and about 15 TRBJ segments found across samples. COPE and FqMerger were used to merge filtered high-quality paired reads into contigs. BLAST was used to align contigs to IMGT TRBV, TRBD and TRBJ reference genes, and CDR3 was defined according to IMGT. Any clonotype with a frequency above 0.1% was classified as a highly expanded clone. Shannon entropy was used to measure repertoire diversity, and the Gini coefficient was used to measure V-J evenness. A clonotype found in more than one individual was treated as public. TCRdb took the public reads, trimmed them with fastp at Q25, ran MiXCR for clone calling and kept in-frame beta chains. Identical CDR3 protein sequences are pooled into one entry, listed with their most common genes and DNA. None of the V and J calls come from the authors' own analysis; TCRdb made them. Present in this sample are about 450,000 distinct CDR3 sequences, roughly 17% of which were seen just once. The ten largest account for about 10% of the sample.

From the germline V gene (reference sequence), CDR1 is DFQATT and CDR2 is SNEGSKA. V is pared back by 7 bases and J by 4 bases, with 9 bases lying between the germline termini. CDR3 length: 11 amino acids, cysteine to phenylalanine. Only the CDR3 DNA stays, 33 bases, in frame from base 1. This clonotype was found many times. Its antigen remains unidentified. Base qualities are not provided; no much larger clone lies one nucleotide away. The same sample was also studied in work on T cells in Graves' hyperthyroidism and ophthalmopathy. As that second study puts it: Graves' hyperthyroidism was defined as stable when no progression to ophthalmopathy occurred over 18 months of follow-up. Hyperthyroidism patients were newly diagnosed, had a disease duration of under 2 months, and were aged 18 to 65 years. Exclusion was applied to patients with uncontrolled infections, other autoimmune diseases, pregnancy or lactation. Diagnoses were established on the basis of clinical symptoms, serum thyroxine and TRAb, thyroid ultrasound, and orbital computed tomography. For the first round of RT-PCR on the TCR CDR3, the HTBI primer set was used together with the Qiagen OneStep RT-PCR kit. Most expanded thyroid clonotypes (frequency above 0.001) were also detected in blood, suggesting blood repertoires may reflect thyroid immune responses. A 13 V-J signature model separated ophthalmopathy from stable hyperthyroidism, with around 91% sensitivity and about 81% specificity in cross-validation and 80%/75% in testing. In validation, progression to ophthalmopathy was predicted by the model with more than 65% sensitivity and 72.22% specificity, a median of 6.5 months before onset. TCR V-J signatures able to tell the groups apart were searched for in a discovery cohort of 90 to 100 patients, of whom more than 40 had Graves' ophthalmopathy and 55 to 60 had stable Graves' hyperthyroidism. Whether ophthalmopathy could be predicted prospectively was tested in an independent validation cohort made up of roughly 19 hyperthyroidism patients plus 17 patients who later progressed to ophthalmopathy. The approximately 100 discovery patients were divided at random into training and test sets in a 7:3 ratio. Thyroid tissue and blood T-cell repertoires from six Graves' hyperthyroidism patients were also compared in the study. After blood sampling, hyperthyroidism patients were treated with methimazole at a starting dose of 30 mg daily, and ophthalmopathy patients were treated with high-dose intravenous methylprednisolone. A second multiplex PCR round built the libraries, followed by size selection and purification. Paired-end sequencing of the libraries was performed with 100 bp reads on an Illumina HiSeq2000. SOAPnuke was used to process the raw data, throwing out any read that contained adapters or uncalled bases, had a mean Phred below 15, or lacked an exact constant-primer or identifier match. High-quality paired reads were merged using COPE v1.2.5, and each unique nucleotide sequence was defined as a clonotype. MiTCR v1.1 was used to align the clonotypes against IMGT TRBV, TRBD and TRBJ reference segments. Analysis was restricted to V-J combinations with a frequency above 0.0001, which covered 98% to 99.2% of repertoires. The TCS score was defined as F50 (clonal expansion) divided by E x V (chaos), with BLOSUM62-based TCRdist calculated between CDR3 peptides within each V-J. Welch's t-statistics and random forest reduced roughly 500 V-J features to about 12, which were used in a naive Bayes classifier (R e1071). No statistical method was used to set the sample size in advance, and investigators knew the group allocation. The paper describes TCR Vbeta CDR3 sequencing of roughly 130 peripheral blood samples, made up of 43 ophthalmopathy patients, 70 to 80 hyperthyroidism patients and 17 progressor patients.

The receptor's source is a woman in her 30s with Graves disease. Donor details come from another sample of the same person, matched by shared clones. The sample in question was peripheral blood mononuclear cells (PBMCs), obtained at new diagnosis, from a patient treated with antithyroid drugs. The rearranged segments are TRBV20-1 and TRBJ2-3; no confident D gene assignment can be made. The DNA reads as follows: TGCAGTGACACCGCCGCAGATACGCAGTATTTT. Protein translation: CSDTAADTQYF.